This entry is about one T cell receptor beta chain. What it binds is not known. The table came from immunoSEQ multiplex PCR; TCRdb's copy has only in-frame clones and leaves some out. The sample has over 200,000 clones; approximately 88% are singletons. The treatment denotes: around 19 received Ad26.COV2.S at low or high dose, single or two shots; about 5 received placebo; per-sample allocation not given. Collection of samples fell on day 63 after the first vaccine or placebo injection. Ad26.COV2.S expressed prefusion-stabilized spike from the original Wuhan strain. The record originates from a study of Ad26.COV2.S vaccination and SARS-CoV-2 variants. Overall study findings and caveats: While placebo recipients had lower spike-specific TCR breadth, vaccine recipients had more. Participants given vaccine showed non-spike TCR breadth similar to that of placebo recipients.

The CDR3 covers 14 residues. Trimming cost V 3 bases and J 4 bases; bases outside gene matches: 4. Germline CDR1 is SGHTA and CDR2 is FQGTGA. The chain uses TRBV7-3 and TRBJ2-3, with 7 bases matching TRBD1. The receptor's source is a person between 18 and 59 years old who received the Ad26.COV2.S COVID-19 vaccine or a placebo. The sample in question was peripheral blood, obtained in a trial of Ad26.COV2.S vaccine versus placebo. CDR3 protein: CASSLTGPADTQYF. The CDR3 region has the DNA TGTGCCAGCAGCTTGACAGGGCCAGCAGATACGCAGTATTTT.